Here is one T cell receptor beta chain with its context. The source of the sample is a study of T cell changes during pregnancy in multiple sclerosis. TCRdb's copy holds only in-frame clones and misses some; the assay was immunoSEQ multiplex PCR. The sample includes 65,000 to 95,000 clones, about 89% of them seen just once. The V end lost 4 bases, the J end lost 4 bases, and 7 bases lay between the germline ends. This CDR3 is built from 12 residues. Per germline, CDR1 WNHNN and CDR2 SYGVQD (reference sequence). This sample comprised peripheral blood, obtained before pregnancy. The TCR was taken from a female donor with multiple sclerosis, enrolled in a pregnancy study. This chain connects TRBV10-1 to TRBJ2-5, with no clear D. The CDR3 region is CASSGSGETQYF. DNA for the CDR3: TGCGCCAGCAGTGGGAGTGGAGAGACCCAGTACTTC.